Detailed here is one T cell receptor (beta chain). The sample holds one count of this clone. This receptor's antigen is unknown. The record has no base qualities; no much larger clone is one base away. This sample stems from a study of cytomegalovirus exposure and HLA in healthy donors (dated by TCRdb to between 2016 and 2019). About the investigation overall: An earlier analysis of roughly 500 of the donors reported approximately 260 Gb of sequence data and some 110 million unique TCR beta sequences obtained from 150 million to 200 million T cells. An early release that covered fewer than 800 HLA-typed donors contained about 300 gigabases of sequencing data and about 84 million unique TCR sequences. Of the roughly 400 genotyped donors, approximately 83% fell in the genetic ancestry cluster associated with self-reported Caucasian donors. The study aimed to test whether signatures of past pathogen exposure could be identified by cataloging public T cell receptors. The study used immunosequencing to profile the T cell repertoires of some 600 subjects and linked those repertoires to cytomegalovirus serostatus. In addition to the first cohort of around 670 subjects, a separate validation cohort of about 120 different subjects was used. To predict cytomegalovirus infection status, the study brought together high-throughput TCR immunosequencing, statistical association of individual TCRs with disease status, and machine learning. A later analysis re-examined previously published TCR beta repertoires from roughly 650 donors and added high-resolution HLA genotyping to investigate patterns of TCR occurrence. The later analysis used no new phenotypic data to find candidate immune exposures, relying instead on TCR beta sequences and their occurrence across donors. An earlier analysis of 587 of the donors applied high-throughput TCR beta sequencing to assess whether each TCR beta V gene segment acted as functional or pseudogenic. Donor age, sex, ethnicity and CMV serostatus were compiled together with the repertoire data. A later genetic analysis took genome-wide SNP genotypes for about 65% of the 666 donors and used that subset as a discovery cohort. All discovery cohort repertoires had been generated on a single sequencing platform. Both class I and class II loci were covered by HLA typing, at four-digit resolution. Typing coverage varied by locus: 629-630 donors for A, B, C, DRB1 and DQB1; 500 to 550 for DQA1; over 600 for DPA1; approximately 450 for DPB1. Because of strong linkage in the cohort, roughly five DR-DQ haplotypes were treated as single units for association and clustering. Among a few hundred genotyped donors of the cohort, an average of roughly 240,000 unique TCR beta nucleotide sequences were sequenced per donor, about a sixth of them non-productive. Here is what the overall study found, with its caveats: A total of fewer than 200 TCR beta chains were listed by the study as associated with cytomegalovirus. A later analysis associated some 17,000 TCR beta sequences with specific HLA alleles at a false discovery rate of 0.05. Because HLA typing was missing for some donors at each locus, association tests included only the typed subset. The presence/absence analyses assumed that sequencing depth was roughly uniform across donors, and that assumption may not be true. Several of the top co-occurrence clusters appeared to be linked to parvovirus B19, influenza, CMV and Epstein-Barr virus, according to a later analysis. The only immune exposure information available for the cohort was CMV serostatus. Broadly in line with IMGT annotations, most TCR beta V segments showed up in productive rearrangements about 87% or about 30% of the time in an earlier analysis of under 700 of the donors. Compared with the approximately 670-donor mean, donors in an Asian-associated ancestry cluster had fewer N-insertions in productive TCRs, according to a later genetic analysis. In a later analysis, the rate of TCR association differed among HLA loci, with DRB1 alleles having the most associated TCRs and HLA-C alleles having the fewest. Most TCR sequences were seen in very few donors, while some public TCRs were found in many individuals. A later genetic analysis associated a missense DCLRE1C variant with V-gene and J-gene trimming of TCR beta chains, and an independent cohort replicated the association. The sequencing pipeline was judged likely to have produced a cluster of highly shared sequence variants as a technical artifact. According to the authors, the approach could potentially be generalized to other disease states and immunological phenotypes. Linkage disequilibrium might explain the correlated functional status among segregating V segments, but an unknown experimental factor could not be excluded. In vitro tests confirmed that a few of the cytomegalovirus-associated TCR beta chains recognize cytomegalovirus antigens. Some IMGT-functional V segments, including TRBV6-2 and TRBV6-3, could not be told apart with the 87-base-pair reads, so those segments were excluded. The cohort was sequenced for TCR beta chains only, and without alpha or paired-chain data the features that could be detected were limited. Assigning TCR associations to individual alleles was difficult when HLA alleles, especially DR and DQ, strongly co-occurred. Some 16 rarely observed V segments, including chromosome 9 orphons, were excluded from the earlier analysis of approximately 500 of the donors because counts were too low. According to a later analysis, most CMV-associated TCR beta chains appeared to be HLA-restricted, and the HLA associations seemed to be driven largely by CMV exposure. A further reported finding was that TCR beta sequences accurately predicted the HLA-A and HLA-B alleles for most subjects in the first cohort. Compared with equally common non-associated chains, HLA-associated TCR beta chains in a later analysis were more clonally expanded and had lower generation probabilities. The classifier was reported to diagnose cytomegalovirus status with high specificity and sensitivity in both the original and validation cohorts.

Library creation used the immunoSEQ multiplex PCR assay. A mixture of 60 forward primers for TCR Vbeta segments and 13 reverse primers for TCR Jbeta segments was used in the multiplex PCR. A multiplex PCR assay on genomic DNA amplified the CDR3 region of rearranged TCR beta genes. The amplified TCR beta libraries were sequenced on the Illumina HiSeq System as 87-base-pair reads. Regarding the original processing steps: A later analysis tallied approximately 87 million unique TCR beta chains across the 666 repertoires, and about 12 million of those chains were shared by two or more donors. Raw reads were error-corrected and collapsed into unique sequences by a nearest-neighbor algorithm in which closely related sequences were merged to remove PCR and sequencing errors. CDR3 sequences were aligned to IMGT reference sequences to assign V, D and J gene segments. For a sequence to be retained, a match of at least six nucleotides was required to both a V gene segment and a J gene segment. Rearrangements were classified as productive when the CDR3 lacked stop codons and remained in frame with V and J, and all other rearrangements were classified as non-productive. CDR3 was defined by IMGT convention, running from the second conserved V-encoded cysteine to the conserved J-encoded phenylalanine. The earlier analysis of about 500 of the donors excluded sequences that lacked an unambiguous match to a single V gene segment. An earlier analysis of fewer than 650 of the donors classified V segments as functional when productive rearrangements were above 56.7% and as segregating when the standard deviation between donors was above 5%. A statistical classification framework was built to diagnose cytomegalovirus status from the catalog of TCR beta chain sequences. In a later analysis, TCR nucleotide sequences were compared against IMGT/GENE-DB human TR gene sequences so that V and J genes could be assigned. Using the TCRdist pipeline, a later analysis assigned CDR3 sequences along with most-parsimonious VDJ recombination scenarios. A later analysis defined each TCR beta chain by its CDR3 amino acid sequence plus V-gene family, and excluded reads lacking a unique V-gene family. A later analysis removed over 500 highly shared, low-generation-probability nucleotide sequences to deal with suspected cross-contamination and a sequencing artifact. A later analysis calculated a clonal expansion index for each public chain from normalized within-repertoire ranks of inferred template counts. In a later analysis, generation probabilities were computed with a VDJ recombination model fitted to out-of-frame rearrangements, and the resulting probabilities were checked against IGoR. A later analysis scored TCR-TCR, TCR-HLA and TCR-CMV co-occurrence with hypergeometric tests, applying a repertoire-size bias correction to TCR pairs. In a later analysis, false discovery rates were estimated by permuting HLA or CMV assignments 20 times. In a later analysis, co-occurring TCRs were grouped using DBSCAN, and TCRdist sequence similarity was added for clustering within HLA-allele-positive subsets. Repertoires with fewer than 30,000 or more than 120,000 public chains were left out of co-occurrence clustering, as were a handful of repertoires with anomalous nucleotide sharing. In TCRdb, the immuneACCESS table is reduced to in-frame sequences with V and J assigned. These tables do not hold every clone; where another copy was compared, an unresolved V gene accounts for under half, and the others remain unexplained. V, J and clone size derive from that table, while D and trimming were established from the DNA sequence. Here the sample has 120,000 to 150,000 clones; approximately 80% occur a single time. The ten largest account for roughly 4% of the sample.

CDR1 SNHLY and CDR2 FYNNEI are derived from the germline V gene. The V and J ends are trimmed by 4 bases and 3 bases, leaving 9 bases between them. The CDR3 goes from the cysteine to the phenylalanine over 13 residues. Just the 39-base CDR3 DNA is kept, in frame starting at base 1. The cohort comprised 666 healthy bone marrow donors. At the time of sampling, all cohort members were nominally healthy, though unrecorded immune exposures were likely present. The donor tested CMV seropositive, placing the donor among the 250 to 300 seropositive members of the cohort. Each donor provided a peripheral blood sample, and peripheral blood mononuclear cells were used for TCR beta sequencing. Genomic DNA extraction from the blood cell samples was performed with the Qiagen DNeasy Blood Extraction Kit.

Here the chain combines TRBV2 and TRBJ1-1, with the D gene too uncertain to name. Sequencing input: PBMCs. The sequence was collected from a woman aged 40-49 years in good health and CMV-seropositive. The encoded CDR3 is CASSGEAHTEAFF. The DNA reads as follows: TGTGCCAGCAGTGGGGAGGCGCACACTGAAGCTTTCTTT.